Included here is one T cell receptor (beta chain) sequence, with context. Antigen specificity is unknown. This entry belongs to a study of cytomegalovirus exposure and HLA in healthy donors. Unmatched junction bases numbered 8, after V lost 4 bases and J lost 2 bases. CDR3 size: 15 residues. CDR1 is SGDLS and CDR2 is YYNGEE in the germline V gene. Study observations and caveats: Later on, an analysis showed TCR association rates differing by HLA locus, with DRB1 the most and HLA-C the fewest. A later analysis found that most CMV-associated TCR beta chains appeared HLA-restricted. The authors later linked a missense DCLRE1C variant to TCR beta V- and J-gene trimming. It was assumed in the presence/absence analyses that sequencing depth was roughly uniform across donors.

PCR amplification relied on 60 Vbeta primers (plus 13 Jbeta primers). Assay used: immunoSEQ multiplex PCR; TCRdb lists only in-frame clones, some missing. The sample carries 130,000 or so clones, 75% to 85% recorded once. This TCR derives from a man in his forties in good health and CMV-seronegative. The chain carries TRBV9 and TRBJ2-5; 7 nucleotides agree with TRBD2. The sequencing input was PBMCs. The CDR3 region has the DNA TGTGCCAGCAGCCGCGCGGGGGTACGGCAAGAGACCCAGTACTTC. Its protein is CASSRAGVRQETQYF.